This entry describes one T cell receptor beta chain. It has no known antigen specificity. No per-base quality is available; no much larger clone lies one base away. The sample is drawn from a study of T cells in localized non-small cell lung cancer (dated by TCRdb to the early 2020s). Study-level background: T cell repertoires of approximately 250 early-stage NSCLC patients were analyzed, with tumors being compared against uninvolved tumor-adjacent lungs. The cohort was made up of under 250 treatment-naive NSCLC patients whose localized lung tumors had been resected. The mean age of the NSCLC patients was under 70 years, with about 130 men and 107 women.

The immunoSEQ Assay was used to sequence TCR beta CDR3 regions from DNA. The original pipeline was this. To compute T cell density, TCR beta template counts were normalized to usable DNA, which was estimated by amplifying housekeeping genes. Richness was estimated using the preseqR package, with extrapolation to 400,000 templates for PBMC samples and to 120,000 templates for tissue samples. Clonality was defined as one minus Pielou's evenness. Differential abundance testing on productive amino-acid clonotypes, with a minimum total count of 5 and an alpha of 0.1, was used to identify tissue-enriched TCRs. The Jaccard Index and the Morisita Overlap Index were used to quantify repertoire overlap between compartments. GLIPH grouped TCR beta CDR3s together with public tetramer-defined viral CDR3s, and a viral motif had to include at least three viral sequences and also show V-gene enrichment. Drawn from immuneACCESS, this table holds only the in-frame rearrangements with V and J called that TCRdb kept. Clones are partly lost; checked studies trace under half to an unresolved V gene and leave the rest unexplained. V and J calls and clone size are those listed in that table; D and trimming were worked out from the DNA. Across this sample there are tens of thousands of clones, with 80% to 95% seen only once. The biggest ten clones account for less than 2.5% of the sample.

The investigation overall reported the following: Higher blood T cell density associated with longer overall survival, while higher adjacent-lung clonality associated with shorter survival. Multi-region tumor sequencing was not performed, so intratumor heterogeneity could not be excluded. Of the top 100 tumor clones, a median of approximately 60 were detected in paired uninvolved adjacent lung; approximately 30 were also among that lung's top 100. Because the study design was exploratory, TCR variables were selected using unadjusted p-values without false-discovery rate correction. Uninvolved tumor-adjacent lung showed the highest T cell clonality, higher than tumor, which suggests more focused antigenic responses in the uninvolved tumor-adjacent lung.

The CDR3 has 13 amino acids, counting the end cysteine and phenylalanine. Only CDR3 DNA remains: 39 bases, in frame from the first base. Reading the germline V gene (reference sequence) gives CDR1 GTSNPN and CDR2 SVGIG. V is cut by 0 bases and J by 6 bases, and the space between the germline ends is 12 bases. At diagnosis, tumor, uninvolved tumor-adjacent lung and peripheral blood were collected and then preserved as a mix of FFPE and fresh-frozen material. For TCR repertoire profiling, the blood samples were analyzed as peripheral blood mononuclear cells. The sequences come from peripheral blood, collected before any cancer treatment. The chain was built from TRBV30 and TRBJ2-7; TRBD2 is possibly the D segment (6 matching bases). The TCR sequence derives from a female donor older than 55 with stage I lung adenocarcinoma. The nucleotides read TGTGCCTGGAGTGTAGGAGGGTCTGGCGAGCAGTACTTC. Translated, it gives CAWSVGGSGEQYF.